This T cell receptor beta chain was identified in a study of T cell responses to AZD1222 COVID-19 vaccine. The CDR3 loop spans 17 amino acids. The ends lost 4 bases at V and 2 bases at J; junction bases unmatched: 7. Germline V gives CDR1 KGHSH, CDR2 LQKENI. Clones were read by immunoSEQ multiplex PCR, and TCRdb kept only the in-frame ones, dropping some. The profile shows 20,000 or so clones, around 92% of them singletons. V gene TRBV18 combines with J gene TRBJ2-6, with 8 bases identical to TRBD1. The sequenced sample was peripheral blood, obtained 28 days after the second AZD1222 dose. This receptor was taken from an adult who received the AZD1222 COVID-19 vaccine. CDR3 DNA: TGTGCCAGCTCACGTGGACAGGGTGGGGCTGGGGCCAACGTCCTGACTTTC. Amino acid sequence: CASSRGQGGAGANVLTF. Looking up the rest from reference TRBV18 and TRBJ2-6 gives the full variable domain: NAGVMQNPRHLVRRRGQEARLRCSPMKGHSHVYWYRQLPEEGLKFMVYLQKENIIDESGMPKERFSAEFPKEGPSILRIQQVVRGDSAAYFCASSRGQGGAGANVLTFGAGSRLTVL.